This paragraph covers one T cell receptor (beta chain) sequence. Its antigen remains unidentified. This entry is derived from a study of OX40 agonist ivuxolimab in advanced cancers. Study-wide points: Relatively little clonal expansion, among the lowest observed, appeared in partial responders at 0.1-3.0 mg/kg.

Here immunoSEQ multiplex PCR was the method, and the copy in TCRdb shows in-frame clones only, minus some. The table has some 9,200 clones, around 89% seen once. Germline V gene lookup returns CDR1 MNHNS and CDR2 SASEGT. V was cut by 3 bases and J by 9 bases, with 20 bases left in between. The CDR3 has 15 residues. The source is an adult with an advanced solid tumor such as melanoma, head and neck, liver or kidney cancer. Sequencing used CD4+ or CD8+ T cells sorted from blood, obtained in a trial of the OX40 agonist ivuxolimab. The genes are TRBV6-1 and TRBJ1-1, with D perhaps matching TRBD1 (5 bases). DNA of the CDR3: TGTGCCAGCAGTGACCTCCCCGGGACTACAAAGAAAGCTTTCTTT. Residues: CASSDLPGTTKKAFF.